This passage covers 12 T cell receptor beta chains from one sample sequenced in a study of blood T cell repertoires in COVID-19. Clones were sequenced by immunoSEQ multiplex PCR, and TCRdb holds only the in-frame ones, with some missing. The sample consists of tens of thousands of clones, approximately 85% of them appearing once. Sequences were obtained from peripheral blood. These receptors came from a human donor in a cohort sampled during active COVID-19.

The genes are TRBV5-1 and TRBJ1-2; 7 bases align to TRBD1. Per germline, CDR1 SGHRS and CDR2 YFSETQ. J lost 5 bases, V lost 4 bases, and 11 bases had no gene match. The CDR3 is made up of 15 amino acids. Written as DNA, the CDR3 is TGCGCCAGCAGCCCAACAAGGACAGGACTATATGGCTACACCTTC. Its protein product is CASSPTRTGLYGYTF.

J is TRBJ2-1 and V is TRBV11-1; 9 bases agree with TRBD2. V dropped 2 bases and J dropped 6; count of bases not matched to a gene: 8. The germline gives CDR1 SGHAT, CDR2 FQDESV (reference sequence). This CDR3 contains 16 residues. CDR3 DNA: TGTGCCAGCAGCTTAATTGCGGGAGGGCCGACCAATGAGCAGTTCTTC. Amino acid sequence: CASSLIAGGPTNEQFF. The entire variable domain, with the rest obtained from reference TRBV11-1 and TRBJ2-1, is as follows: EAEVAQSPRYKITEKSQAVAFWCDPISGHATLYWYRQILGQGPELLVQFQDESVVDDSQLPKDRFSAERLKGVDSTLKIQPAELGDSAMYLCASSLIAGGPTNEQFFGPGTRLTVL.

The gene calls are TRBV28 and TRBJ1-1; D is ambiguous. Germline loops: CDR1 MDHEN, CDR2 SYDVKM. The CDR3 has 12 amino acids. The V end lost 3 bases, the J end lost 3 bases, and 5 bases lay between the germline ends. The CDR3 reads CASSFSYTEAFF. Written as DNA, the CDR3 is TGTGCCAGCAGTTTCTCCTACACTGAAGCTTTCTTT.

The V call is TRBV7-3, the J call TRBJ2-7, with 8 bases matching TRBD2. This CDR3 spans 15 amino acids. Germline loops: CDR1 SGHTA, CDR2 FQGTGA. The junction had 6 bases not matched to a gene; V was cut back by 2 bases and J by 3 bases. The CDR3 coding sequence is TGTGCCAGCAGCTTAGGAGCGGGAGAAGACTACGAGCAGTACTTC. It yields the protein CASSLGAGEDYEQYF.

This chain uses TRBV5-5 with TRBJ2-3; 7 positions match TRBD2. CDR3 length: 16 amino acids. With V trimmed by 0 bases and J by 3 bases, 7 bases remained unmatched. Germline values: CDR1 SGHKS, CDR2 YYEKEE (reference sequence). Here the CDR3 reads CASSLASGGVTDTQYF. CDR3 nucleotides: TGTGCCAGCAGCTTGGCTAGCGGAGGGGTAACAGATACGCAGTATTTT. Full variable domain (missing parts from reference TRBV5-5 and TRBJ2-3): DAGVTQSPTHLIKTRGQQVTLRCSPISGHKSVSWYQQVLGQGPQFIFQYYEKEERGRGNFPDRFSARQFPNYSSELNVNALLLGDSALYLCASSLASGGVTDTQYFGPGTRLTVL.

CDR3 amino acids: CASSNGGGGSGEQYF. CDR3 DNA sequence: TGTGCCAGCAGCAATGGGGGAGGAGGGTCGGGCGAGCAGTACTTC. This sequence joins TRBV5-4 and TRBJ2-7, with D perhaps matching TRBD2 (6 bases). This CDR3 has 15 residues. Trimming stripped 4 bases from V and 6 bases from J, with 20 bases between. Germline lookup yields CDR1 SGHNT and CDR2 YYREEE (reference sequence).

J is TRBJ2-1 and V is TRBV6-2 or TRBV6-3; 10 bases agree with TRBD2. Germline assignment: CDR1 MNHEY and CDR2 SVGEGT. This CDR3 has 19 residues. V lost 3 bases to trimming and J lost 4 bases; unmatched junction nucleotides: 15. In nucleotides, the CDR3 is TGTGCCAGCAGTTATCCGGGAGCGGGGGCTAGCGGGAGATACAATGAGCAGTTCTTC. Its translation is CASSYPGAGASGRYNEQFF.

CDR3 loop: CASSREGQGANVLTF. The CDR3 coding sequence is TGTGCCAGCAGCCGAGAGGGACAGGGGGCCAACGTCCTGACTTTC. This chain links TRBV7-3 with TRBJ2-6, with TRBD1 matching 7 bases. V lost 5 bases to trimming and J lost 4 bases; unmatched junction nucleotides: 5. CDR1 is SGHTA, CDR2 FQGTGA, per germline. This CDR3 is 15 amino acids long.

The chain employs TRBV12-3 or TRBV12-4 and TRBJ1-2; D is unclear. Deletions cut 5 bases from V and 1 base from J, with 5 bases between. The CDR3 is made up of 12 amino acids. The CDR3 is CASSPVNYGYTF. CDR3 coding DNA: TGTGCCAGCAGTCCTGTTAACTATGGCTACACCTTC.

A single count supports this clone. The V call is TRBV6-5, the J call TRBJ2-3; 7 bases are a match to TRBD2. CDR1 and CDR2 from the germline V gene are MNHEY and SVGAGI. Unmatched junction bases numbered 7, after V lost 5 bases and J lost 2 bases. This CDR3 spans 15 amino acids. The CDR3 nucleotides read TGTGCCAGCAGTCAATCCGGGACTACCACAGATACGCAGTATTTT. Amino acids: CASSQSGTTTDTQYF.

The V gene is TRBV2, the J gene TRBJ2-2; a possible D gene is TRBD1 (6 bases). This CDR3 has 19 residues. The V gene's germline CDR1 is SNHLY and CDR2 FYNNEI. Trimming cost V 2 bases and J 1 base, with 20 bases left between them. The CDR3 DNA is TGTGCCAGCAGTGAACTCGGCACAGGGCAGCAGTGGAACACCGGGGAGCTGTTTTTT. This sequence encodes CASSELGTGQQWNTGELFF.

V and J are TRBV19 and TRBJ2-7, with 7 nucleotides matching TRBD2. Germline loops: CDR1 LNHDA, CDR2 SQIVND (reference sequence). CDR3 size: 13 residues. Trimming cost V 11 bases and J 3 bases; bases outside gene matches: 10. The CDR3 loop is CAASRGRGYEQYF. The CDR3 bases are TGTGCCGCATCCCGCGGGAGAGGCTACGAGCAGTACTTC.